The sequence of this T cell receptor beta chain was determined in a study of OX40 agonist ivuxolimab in advanced cancers. The study, taken as a whole, reports: Dosing at 0.1 to 3.0 mg/kg was accompanied by clonal expansion of CD4+ and CD8+ blood T cells by week 6. Determination of antigen specificity was not performed for the expanded peripheral T cells.

Generated by immunoSEQ multiplex PCR, the TCRdb table keeps only in-frame clones and is missing some. The sample records about 29,000 clones, nearly 95% being singletons. No patient had autoimmune disease or received systemic immunosuppression. Comment on this clone: Its antigen remains unidentified.

The ends lost 4 bases at V and 2 bases at J; junction bases unmatched: 7. The CDR3 is 16 residues long. Per the germline V gene, CDR1 is SGHDN and CDR2 is FVKESK. This specimen was CD4+ or CD8+ T cells sorted from blood, taken in a trial of the OX40 agonist ivuxolimab. V and J are TRBV14 and TRBJ2-5; 10 bases are shared with TRBD1. The source is an adult with an advanced solid tumor such as melanoma, head and neck, liver or kidney cancer. CDR3 bases: TGTGCCAGCAGCCCTAGGACAGGGGGAAGACAAGAGACCCAGTACTTC. Its protein is CASSPRTGGRQETQYF.